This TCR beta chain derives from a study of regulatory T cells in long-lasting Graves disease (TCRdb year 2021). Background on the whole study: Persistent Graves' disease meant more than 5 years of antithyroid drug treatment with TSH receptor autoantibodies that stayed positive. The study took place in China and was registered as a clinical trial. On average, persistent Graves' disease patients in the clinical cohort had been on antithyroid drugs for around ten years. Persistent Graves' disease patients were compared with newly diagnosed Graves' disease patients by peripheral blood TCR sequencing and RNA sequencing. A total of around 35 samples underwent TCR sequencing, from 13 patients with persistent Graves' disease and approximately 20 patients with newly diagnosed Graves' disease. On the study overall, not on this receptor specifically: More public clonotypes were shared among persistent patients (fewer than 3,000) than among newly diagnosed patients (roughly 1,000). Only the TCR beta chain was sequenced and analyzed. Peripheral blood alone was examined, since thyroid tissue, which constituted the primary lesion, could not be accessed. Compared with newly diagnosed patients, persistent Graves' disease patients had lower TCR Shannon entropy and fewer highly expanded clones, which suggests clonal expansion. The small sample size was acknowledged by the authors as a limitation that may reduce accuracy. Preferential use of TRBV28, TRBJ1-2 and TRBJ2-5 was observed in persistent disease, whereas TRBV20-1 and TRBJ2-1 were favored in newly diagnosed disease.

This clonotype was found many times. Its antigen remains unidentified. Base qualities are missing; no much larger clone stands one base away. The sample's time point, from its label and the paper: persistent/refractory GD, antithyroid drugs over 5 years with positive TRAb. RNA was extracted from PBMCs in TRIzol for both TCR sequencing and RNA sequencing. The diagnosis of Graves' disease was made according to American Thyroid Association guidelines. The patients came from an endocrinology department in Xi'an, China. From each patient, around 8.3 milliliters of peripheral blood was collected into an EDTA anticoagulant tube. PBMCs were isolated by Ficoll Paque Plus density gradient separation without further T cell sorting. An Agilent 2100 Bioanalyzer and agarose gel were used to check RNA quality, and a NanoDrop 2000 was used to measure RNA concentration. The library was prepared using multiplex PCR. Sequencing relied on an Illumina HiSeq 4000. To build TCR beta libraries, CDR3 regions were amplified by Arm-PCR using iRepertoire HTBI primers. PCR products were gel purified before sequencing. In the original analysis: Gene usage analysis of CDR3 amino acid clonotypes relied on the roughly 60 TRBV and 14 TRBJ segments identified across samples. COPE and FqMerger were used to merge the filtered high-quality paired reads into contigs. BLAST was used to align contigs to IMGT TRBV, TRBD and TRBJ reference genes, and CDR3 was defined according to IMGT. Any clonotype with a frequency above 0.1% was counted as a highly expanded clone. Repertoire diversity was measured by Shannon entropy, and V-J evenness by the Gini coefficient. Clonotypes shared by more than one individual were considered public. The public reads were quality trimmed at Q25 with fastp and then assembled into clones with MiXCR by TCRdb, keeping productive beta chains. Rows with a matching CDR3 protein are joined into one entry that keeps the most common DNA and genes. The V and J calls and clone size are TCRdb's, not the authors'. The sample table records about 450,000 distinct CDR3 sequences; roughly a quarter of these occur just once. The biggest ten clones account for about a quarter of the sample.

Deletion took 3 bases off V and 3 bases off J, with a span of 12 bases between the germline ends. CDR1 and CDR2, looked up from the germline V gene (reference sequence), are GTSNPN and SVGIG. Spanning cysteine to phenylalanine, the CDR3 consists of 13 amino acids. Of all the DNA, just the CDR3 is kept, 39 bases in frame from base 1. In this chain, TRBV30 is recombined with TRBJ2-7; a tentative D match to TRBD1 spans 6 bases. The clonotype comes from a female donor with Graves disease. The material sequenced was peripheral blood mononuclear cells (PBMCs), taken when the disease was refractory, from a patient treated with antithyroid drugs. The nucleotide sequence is TGTGCCTGGAGCCGAGGACAGCTCTACGAGCAGTACTTC. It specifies CAWSRGQLYEQYF.